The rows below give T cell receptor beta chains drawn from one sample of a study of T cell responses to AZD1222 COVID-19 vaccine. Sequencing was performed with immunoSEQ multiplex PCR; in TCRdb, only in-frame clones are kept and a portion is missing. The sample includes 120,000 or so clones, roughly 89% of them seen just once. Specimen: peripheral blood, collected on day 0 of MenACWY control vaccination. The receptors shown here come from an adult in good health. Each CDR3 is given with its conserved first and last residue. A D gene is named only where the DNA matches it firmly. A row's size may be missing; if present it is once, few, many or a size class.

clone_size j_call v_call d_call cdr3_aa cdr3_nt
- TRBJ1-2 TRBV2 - CASSPQDSNYGYTF TGTGCCAGCAGCCCCCAGGACAGTAACTATGGCTACACCTTC
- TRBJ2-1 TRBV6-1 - CASSAQQGPIWDEQFF TGTGCCAGCAGTGCTCAACAGGGCCCGATCTGGGATGAGCAGTTCTTC
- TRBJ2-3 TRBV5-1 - CASSLVTGTDTQYF TGCGCCAGCAGCTTGGTCACAGGCACAGATACGCAGTATTTT
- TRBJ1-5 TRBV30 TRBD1 CAWSEGAQPQHF TGTGCCTGGAGCGAGGGGGCTCAGCCCCAGCATTTT
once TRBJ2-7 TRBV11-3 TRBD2 CASSLATSGAYEQYF TGTGCCAGCAGCTTAGCGACTAGCGGGGCCTACGAGCAGTACTTC
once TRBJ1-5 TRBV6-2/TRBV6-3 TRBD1 CASSNTGQGAGNQPQHF TGTGCCAGCAGTAACACGGGACAGGGGGCGGGCAATCAGCCCCAGCATTTT
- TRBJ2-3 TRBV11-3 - CASSPGIAEISTDTQYF TGTGCCAGCAGCCCAGGCATTGCGGAAATCAGCACAGATACGCAGTATTTT
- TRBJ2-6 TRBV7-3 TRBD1 CASSLMGTDNSGANVLTF TGTGCCAGCAGCTTAATGGGGACAGATAACTCTGGGGCCAACGTCCTGACTTTC
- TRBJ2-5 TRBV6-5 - CASSYSFGLASETQYF TGTGCCAGCAGTTACTCTTTTGGGCTGGCCTCGGAGACCCAGTACTTC
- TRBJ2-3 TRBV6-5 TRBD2 CASSRAGANTDTQYF TGTGCCAGCAGTCGAGCGGGAGCAAACACAGATACGCAGTATTTT
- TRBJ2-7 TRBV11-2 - CAIQGRRTYYEQYF TGTGCCATCCAGGGAAGGAGAACTTACTACGAGCAGTACTTC
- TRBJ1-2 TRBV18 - CASSLDRGYTF TGTGCCAGCTCACTTGACAGGGGCTACACCTTC
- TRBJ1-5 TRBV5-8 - CASSLGLLNQPQHF TGTGCCAGCAGCTTGGGGTTACTGAATCAGCCCCAGCATTTT
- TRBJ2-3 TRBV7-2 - CASSANRNPTDTQYF TGTGCCAGCAGCGCCAACCGGAACCCCACAGATACGCAGTATTTT
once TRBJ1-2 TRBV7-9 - CASSPVEANYGYTF TGTGCCAGCAGCCCCGTGGAGGCCAACTATGGCTACACCTTC
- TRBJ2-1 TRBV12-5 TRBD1 CASGPTGNSYNEQFF TGTGCTAGTGGCCCGACAGGGAACTCCTACAATGAGCAGTTCTTC
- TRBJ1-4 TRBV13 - CASSLGGSNEKLFF TGTGCCAGCAGCTTAGGGGGCTCTAATGAAAAACTGTTTTTT
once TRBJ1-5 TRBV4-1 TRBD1 CASSQGDRGNQPQHF TGCGCCAGCAGCCAAGGGGACAGGGGCAATCAGCCCCAGCATTTT
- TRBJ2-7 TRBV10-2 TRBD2 CASTESTSAYIYEQYF TGCGCCAGCACCGAGTCCACTAGCGCCTATATTTACGAGCAGTACTTC
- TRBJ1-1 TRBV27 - CASSPLDGLEDTEAFF TGTGCCAGCAGCCCTCTGGACGGCCTGGAGGACACTGAAGCTTTCTTT